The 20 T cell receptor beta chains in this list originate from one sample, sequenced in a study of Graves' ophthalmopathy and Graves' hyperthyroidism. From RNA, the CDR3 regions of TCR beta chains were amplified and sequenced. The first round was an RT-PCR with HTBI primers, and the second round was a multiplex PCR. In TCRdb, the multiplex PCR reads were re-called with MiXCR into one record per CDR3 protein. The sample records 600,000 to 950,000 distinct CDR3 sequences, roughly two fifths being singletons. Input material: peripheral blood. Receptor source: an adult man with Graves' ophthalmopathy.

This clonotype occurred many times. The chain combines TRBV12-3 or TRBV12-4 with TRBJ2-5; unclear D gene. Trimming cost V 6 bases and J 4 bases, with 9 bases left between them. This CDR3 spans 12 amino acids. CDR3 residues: CASSSSAETQYF. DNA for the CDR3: TGTGCCAGCAGCTCTTCGGCAGAGACCCAGTACTTC.

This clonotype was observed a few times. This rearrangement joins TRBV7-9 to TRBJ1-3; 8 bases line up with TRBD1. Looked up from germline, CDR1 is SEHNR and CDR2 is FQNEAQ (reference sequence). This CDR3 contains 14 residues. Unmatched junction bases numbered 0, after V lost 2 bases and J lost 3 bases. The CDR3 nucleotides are TGTGCCAGCAGCTTAACAGGGGGTGGAAACACCATATATTTT. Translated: CASSLTGGGNTIYF.

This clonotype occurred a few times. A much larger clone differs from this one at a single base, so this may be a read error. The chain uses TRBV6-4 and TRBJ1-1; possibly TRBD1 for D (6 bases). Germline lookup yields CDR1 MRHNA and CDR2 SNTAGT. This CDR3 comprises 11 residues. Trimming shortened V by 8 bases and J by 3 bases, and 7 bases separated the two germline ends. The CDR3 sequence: CASPGDTEAFF. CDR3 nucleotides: TGTGCCAGCCCAGGGGACACTGAAGCTTTCTTT.

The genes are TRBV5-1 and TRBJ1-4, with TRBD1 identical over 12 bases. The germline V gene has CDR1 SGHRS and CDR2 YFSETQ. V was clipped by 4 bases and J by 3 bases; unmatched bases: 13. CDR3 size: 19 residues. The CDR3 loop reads CASSAYAGTGGFANEKLFF. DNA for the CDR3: TGCGCCAGCAGCGCCTACGCCGGGACAGGGGGCTTCGCTAATGAAAAACTGTTTTTT.

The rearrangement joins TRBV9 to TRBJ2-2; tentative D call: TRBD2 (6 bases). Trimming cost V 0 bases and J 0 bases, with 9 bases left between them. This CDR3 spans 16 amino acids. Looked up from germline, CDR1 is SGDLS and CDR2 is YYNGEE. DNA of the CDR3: TGTGCCAGCAGCGTAGCCCCTAGCGCGAACACCGGGGAGCTGTTTTTT. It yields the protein CASSVAPSANTGELFF.

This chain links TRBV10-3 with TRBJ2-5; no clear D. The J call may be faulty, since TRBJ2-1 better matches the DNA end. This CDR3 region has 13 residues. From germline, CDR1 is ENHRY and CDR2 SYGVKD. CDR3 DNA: TGTGCCATCAGGGACGATCTCTACAATGAGCAGTTCTTC. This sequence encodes CAIRDDLYNEQFF.

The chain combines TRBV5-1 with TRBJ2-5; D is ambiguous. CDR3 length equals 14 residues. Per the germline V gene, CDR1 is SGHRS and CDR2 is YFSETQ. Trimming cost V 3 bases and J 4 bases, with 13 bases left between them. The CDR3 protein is CASSSAKVAETQYF. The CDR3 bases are TGCGCCAGCAGCTCGGCGAAGGTAGCAGAGACCCAGTACTTC.

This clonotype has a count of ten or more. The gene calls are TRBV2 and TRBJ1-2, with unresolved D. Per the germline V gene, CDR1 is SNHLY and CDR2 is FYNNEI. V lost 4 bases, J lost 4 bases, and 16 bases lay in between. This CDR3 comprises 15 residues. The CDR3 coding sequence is TGTGCCAGCAGTGTTTCGTCCCGAAACGGCTATGGCTACACCTTC. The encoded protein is CASSVSSRNGYGYTF.

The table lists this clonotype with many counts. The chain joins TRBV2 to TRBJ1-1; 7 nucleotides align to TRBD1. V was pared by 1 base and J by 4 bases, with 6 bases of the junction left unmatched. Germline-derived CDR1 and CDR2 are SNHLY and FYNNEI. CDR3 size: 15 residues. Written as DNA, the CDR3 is TGTGCCAGCAGTGAAGATCGGCAGGGGGGCACTGAAGCTTTCTTT. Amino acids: CASSEDRQGGTEAFF.

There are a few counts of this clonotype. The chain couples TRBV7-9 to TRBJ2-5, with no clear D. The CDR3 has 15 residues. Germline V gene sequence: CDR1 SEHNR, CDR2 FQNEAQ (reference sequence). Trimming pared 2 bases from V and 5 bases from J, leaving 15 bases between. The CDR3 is CASSLIILARETQYF. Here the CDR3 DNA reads TGTGCCAGCAGCTTAATAATATTAGCCCGGGAGACCCAGTACTTC.

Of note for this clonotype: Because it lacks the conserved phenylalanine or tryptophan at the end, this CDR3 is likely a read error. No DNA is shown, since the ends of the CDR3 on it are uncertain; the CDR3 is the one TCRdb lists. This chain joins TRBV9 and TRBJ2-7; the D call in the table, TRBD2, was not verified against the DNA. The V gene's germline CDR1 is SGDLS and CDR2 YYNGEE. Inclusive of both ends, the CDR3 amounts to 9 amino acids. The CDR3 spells CASSEGRTS.

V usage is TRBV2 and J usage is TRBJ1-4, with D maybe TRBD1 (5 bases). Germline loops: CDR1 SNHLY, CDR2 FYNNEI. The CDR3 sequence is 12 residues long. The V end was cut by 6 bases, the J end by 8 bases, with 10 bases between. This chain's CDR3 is CASSMTAEKLFF. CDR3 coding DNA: TGTGCCAGCAGCATGACAGCCGAAAAACTGTTTTTT.

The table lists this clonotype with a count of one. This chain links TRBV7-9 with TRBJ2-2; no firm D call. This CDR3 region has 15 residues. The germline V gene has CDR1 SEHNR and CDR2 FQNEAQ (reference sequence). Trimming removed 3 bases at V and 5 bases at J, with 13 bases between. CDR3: CASSLSGPQTGELFF. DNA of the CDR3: TGTGCCAGCAGCTTGTCTGGGCCTCAGACCGGGGAGCTGTTTTTT.

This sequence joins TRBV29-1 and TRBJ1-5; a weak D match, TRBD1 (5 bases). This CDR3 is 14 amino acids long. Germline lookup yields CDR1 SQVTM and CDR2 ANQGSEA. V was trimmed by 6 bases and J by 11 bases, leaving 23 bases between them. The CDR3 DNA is TGCAGCGTGGACGGGACTAGCGGGTCTAAGACCCAGCATTTT. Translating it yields CSVDGTSGSKTQHF.

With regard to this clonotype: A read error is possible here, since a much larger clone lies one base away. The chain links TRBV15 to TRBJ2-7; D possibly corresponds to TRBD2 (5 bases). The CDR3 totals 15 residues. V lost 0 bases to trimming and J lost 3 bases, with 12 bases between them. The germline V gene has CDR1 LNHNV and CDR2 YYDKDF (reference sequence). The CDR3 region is CATSREEAGCYEQYF. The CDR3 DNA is TGTGCCACCAGCAGAGAGGAGGCTGGCTGCTACGAGCAGTACTTC.

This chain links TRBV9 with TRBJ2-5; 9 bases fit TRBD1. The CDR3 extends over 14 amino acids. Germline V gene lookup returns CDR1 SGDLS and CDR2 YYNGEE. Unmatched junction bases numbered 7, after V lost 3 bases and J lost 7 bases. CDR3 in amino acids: CASSARTGAGTQYF. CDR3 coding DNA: TGTGCCAGCAGCGCCAGGACAGGGGCCGGGACCCAGTACTTC. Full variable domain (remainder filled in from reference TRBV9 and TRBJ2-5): DSGVTQTPKHLITATGQRVTLRCSPRSGDLSVYWYQQSLDQGLQFLIQYYNGEERAKGNILERFSAQQFPDLHSELNLSSLELGDSALYFCASSARTGAGTQYFGPGTRLLVL.

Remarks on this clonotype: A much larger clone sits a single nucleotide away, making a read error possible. The CDR3 DNA reads TGTGCCAGCAGTCCCGACGGGACCTACAAGCAGTACTTC. Amino acid sequence: CASSPDGTYKQYF. This chain uses TRBV2 with TRBJ2-7; D tentatively reads TRBD1 or TRBD2 (5 bases each). CDR3 length: 13 amino acids. Germline assignment: CDR1 SNHLY and CDR2 FYNNEI.

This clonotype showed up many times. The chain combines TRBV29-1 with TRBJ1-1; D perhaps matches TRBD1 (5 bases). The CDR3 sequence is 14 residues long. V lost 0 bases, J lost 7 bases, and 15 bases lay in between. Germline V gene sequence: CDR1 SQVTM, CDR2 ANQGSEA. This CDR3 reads CSVEEGGATGEAFF. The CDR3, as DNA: TGCAGCGTTGAAGAGGGAGGGGCGACGGGTGAAGCTTTCTTT.

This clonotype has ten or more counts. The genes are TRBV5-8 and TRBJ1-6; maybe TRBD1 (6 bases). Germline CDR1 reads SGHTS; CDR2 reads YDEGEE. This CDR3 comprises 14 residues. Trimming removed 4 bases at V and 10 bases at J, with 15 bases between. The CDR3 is CASSLEGVRSPLHF. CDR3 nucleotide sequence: TGTGCCAGCAGCCTTGAGGGGGTAAGGTCACCCCTCCACTTT. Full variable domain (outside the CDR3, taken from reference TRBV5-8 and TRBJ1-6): EAGVTQSPTHLIKTRGQQATLRCSPISGHTSVYWYQQALGLGLQFLLWYDEGEERNRGNFPPRFSGRQFPNYSSELNVNALELEDSALYLCASSLEGVRSPLHFGNGTRLTVT.

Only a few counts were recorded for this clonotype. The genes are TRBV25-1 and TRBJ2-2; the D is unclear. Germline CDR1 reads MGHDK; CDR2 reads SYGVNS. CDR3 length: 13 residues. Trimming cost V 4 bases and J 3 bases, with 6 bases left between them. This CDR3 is CASSVRYTGELFF. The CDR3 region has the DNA TGTGCCAGCAGTGTCCGGTACACCGGGGAGCTGTTTTTT.